A selection of T cell receptor beta chains follows, all from one sample in a study of CD8 T cells in ankylosing spondylitis. From the 5' RACE reads, TCRdb called clonotypes with MiXCR, one entry per CDR3 protein. The table shows about 800,000 distinct CDR3 sequences, with around 11% occurring only once. Sequencing used blood, either unsorted or a sorted T cell fraction (not recorded which). All receptors derive from a male donor with ankylosing spondylitis. The CDR3 runs from the conserved cysteine through the conserved F or W. The D gene is left open where the match is weak. Only part of the rows carry a size: once, few, many, or a class if the clone is expanded.

D gene	J gene	V gene	clone size	CDR3 DNA	CDR3 protein
-	TRBJ2-2	TRBV9	few	TGTGCCAGCAGCGTAAATAGGGCCGGGGAGCTGTTTTTT	CASSVNRAGELFF
-	TRBJ1-5	TRBV7-2	-	TGTGCCAGCAGCTTAGCCGTATATAGCAATCAGCCCCAGCATTTT	CASSLAVYSNQPQHF
-	TRBJ2-5	TRBV12-3/TRBV12-4	many	TGTGCCAGCAGTTTTGGCCAAGGGACCCAGTACTTC	CASSFGQGTQYF
TRBD2	TRBJ2-7	TRBV7-9	-	TGTGCCAGCAGCTTACAGGGAGGGATGATTTACGAGCAGTACTTC	CASSLQGGMIYEQYF
-	TRBJ1-6	TRBV20-1	-	TGCAGTGCTCCTAGTAGGAGACGGTATAATTCACCCCTCCACTTT	CSAPSRRRYNSPLHF
-	TRBJ1-1	TRBV5-1	few	TGCGCCAGCAGTCCGGCAGATATGAACACTGAAGCTTTCTTT	CASSPADMNTEAFF
-	TRBJ1-5	TRBV30	few	TGTGCCTGGAGCCCAGACAGTCTGAATCAGCCCCAGCATTTT	CAWSPDSLNQPQHF
-	TRBJ2-2	TRBV5-1	-	TGCGCCAGCAGCTTGCAGGGAACGGACGGGGAGCTGTTTTTT	CASSLQGTDGELFF
TRBD1	TRBJ2-7	TRBV7-9	many	TGTGCCAGCAGCTCTCAGGGGGTGACGGCCTACGAGCAGTACTTC	CASSSQGVTAYEQYF
-	TRBJ1-1	TRBV18	few	TGTGCCAGCCGTTCCTTTAACACTGAAGCTTTCTTT	CASRSFNTEAFF
-	TRBJ1-2	TRBV6-1	-	TGTGCCAGCAGTGAATCACTAGCCGGGACACCCAACTATGGCTACACCTTC	CASSESLAGTPNYGYTF
-	TRBJ1-1	TRBV5-6	few	TGTGCCAGCAGCCGTATAGGAACTTCTGAAGCTTTCTTT	CASSRIGTSEAFF
-	TRBJ1-6	TRBV6-1	few	TGTGCCAGCTCCGGGCCTAAGGGGTCACCCCTCCACTTT	CASSGPKGSPLHF
TRBD1	TRBJ1-1	TRBV20-1	few	TGCAGTGCTTGGACAGGCTTGAACACTGAAGCTTTCTTT	CSAWTGLNTEAFF
TRBD1	TRBJ1-1	TRBV18	few	TGTGCCAGCTCACCGACGGACAGGGAAGCTGAAGCTTTCTTT	CASSPTDREAEAFF
-	TRBJ1-1	TRBV4-3	-	TGCGCCAGCAGCAACCGCGGGGGAGACACTGAAGCTTTCTTT	CASSNRGGDTEAFF
-	TRBJ1-6	TRBV7-6	-	TGTGCCAGCAGCCCCTCCGGGGGGGTGAGCTCACCCCTCCACTTT	CASSPSGGVSSPLHF
-	TRBJ2-5	TRBV7-2	few	TGTGCCAGCAGCTTTTTTGAAGAGACCCAGTACTTC	CASSFFEETQYF
-	TRBJ2-5	TRBV5-1	few	TGCGCCAGCAGCTTGGGTGGACTGTCGGAGACCCAGTACTTC	CASSLGGLSETQYF
-	TRBJ1-2	TRBV29-1	-	TGCAGCGTATTCCGACAGGATGCTAACTATGGCTACACCTTC	CSVFRQDANYGYTF
-	TRBJ1-1	TRBV6-1	-	TGTGCCAGCCTCTCGGGCCTTTCGAACACTGAAGCTTTCTTT	CASLSGLSNTEAFF
-	TRBJ1-6	TRBV20-1	many	TGCAGTGCGCAAGTGCTAGGAGTGGCGTCTTCACCCCTCCACTTT	CSAQVLGVASSPLHF
TRBD2	TRBJ2-7	TRBV6-2/TRBV6-3	few	TGTGCCAGCAGTTACTCGATCGGACTAGCGGGCCCACAGAGGTCCTACGAGCAGTACTTC	CASSYSIGLAGPQRSYEQYF
-	TRBJ2-7	TRBV10-3	many	TGTGCCATCAGTGAAGCGGGGGGACAGGGTTACGAGCAGTACTTC	CAISEAGGQGYEQYF
-	TRBJ1-6	TRBV5-1	-	TGCGCCAGCAGCTTGGAGATTAATTCACCCCTCCACTTT	CASSLEINSPLHF
TRBD1	TRBJ1-2	TRBV24-1	-	TGTGCCACCAGTGGCCCCGGACAGGGGGCTAACTATGGCTACACCTTC	CATSGPGQGANYGYTF
TRBD1	TRBJ2-7	TRBV27	few	TGTGCCAGCAGAAGGGGCGGGACAGGGGGTTACGAGCAGTACTTC	CASRRGGTGGYEQYF
TRBD2	TRBJ2-3	TRBV20-1	-	TGCAGTGCTAGAGGACCTAGCGGGAGTGTGGATACGCAGTATTTT	CSARGPSGSVDTQYF
-	TRBJ2-6	TRBV7-2	-	TGTGCCAGCAGCTTAAAAGGGATTGGGGCCAACGTCCTGACTTTC	CASSLKGIGANVLTF
TRBD1	TRBJ1-1	TRBV20-1	-	TGCAGTGCTACAAGGACAGGGGCGAGTCGCACTGAAGCTTTCTTT	CSATRTGASRTEAFF
-	TRBJ2-1	TRBV3-1	many	TGTGCCAGCAGCCAAGTCGACGGGGCTGGATACAATGAGCAGTTCTTC	CASSQVDGAGYNEQFF
TRBD1	TRBJ1-1	TRBV6-5	many	TGTGCCAGCAGTTCCCAGGGGGGAGTGAACACTGAAGCTTTCTTT	CASSSQGGVNTEAFF
-	TRBJ2-5	TRBV5-1	-	TGCGCCAGCAGCTTGGGAGTGGACTACTTGGAGACCCAGTACTTC	CASSLGVDYLETQYF
-	TRBJ1-5	TRBV27	few	TGTGCCAGCAGCCGAAAGGAAAACCAGCCCCAGCATTTT	CASSRKENQPQHF
-	TRBJ2-1	TRBV29-1	few	TGCAGCGTTGGGCCCAGGACCCTCTCCTACAATGAGCAGTTCTTC	CSVGPRTLSYNEQFF
-	TRBJ1-1	TRBV6-1	few	TGTGCCAGCAGCACCGAGGGCGGCAGGGGACCTTTCTTT	CASSTEGGRGPFF
-	TRBJ2-3	TRBV20-1	few	TGCAGTGGGGAACTCGAGGGCACAGATACGCAGTATTTT	CSGELEGTDTQYF
TRBD1	TRBJ1-4	TRBV7-3	-	TGTGCCAGCAGCTGGACAGGGTCGGCTAATGAAAAACTGTTTTTT	CASSWTGSANEKLFF
TRBD2	TRBJ2-3	TRBV11-2	few	TGTGCCAGCAGCCCCGGGACTATGGGCACAGATACGCAGTATTTT	CASSPGTMGTDTQYF
-	TRBJ2-7	TRBV7-9	-	TGTGCCAGCACCTGGGGATACGGAAACTACGAGCAGTACTTC	CASTWGYGNYEQYF
TRBD2	TRBJ2-1	TRBV20-1	few	TGCAGTGCTGGGGAGGCTAGCGGGAGAAAGGTTGGTGAGCAGTTCTTC	CSAGEASGRKVGEQFF
-	TRBJ2-1	TRBV4-3	-	TGCGCCAGCAGCCAAGTTCAGGGATATGATGAGCAGTTCTTC	CASSQVQGYDEQFF
-	TRBJ2-2	TRBV5-1	many	TGCGCCAGCAGCCCAGTAACCGGCACCGGGGAGCTGTTTTTT	CASSPVTGTGELFF
-	TRBJ1-6	TRBV7-6	-	TGTGCCAGCAGCTTAGAGCCGGGACCGGCTAATTCACCCCTCCACTTT	CASSLEPGPANSPLHF
TRBD1	TRBJ2-2	TRBV7-2	few	TGTGCCAGCAGCACCCGACAGGGCTACACCGGGGAGCTGTTTTTT	CASSTRQGYTGELFF
-	TRBJ2-7	TRBV20-1	-	TGCAGTGCTCCCCGGGGTAACGGACCCTACGAGCAGTACTTC	CSAPRGNGPYEQYF
-	TRBJ2-3	TRBV7-2	few	TGTGCCAGCAGCTTAAGGCAATCTAGCACAGATACGCAGTATTTT	CASSLRQSSTDTQYF
TRBD1	TRBJ2-1	TRBV20-1	few	TGCAGTGCTAGAGATCCCCGGACAGGGGCCTACAATGAGCAGTTCTTC	CSARDPRTGAYNEQFF
-	TRBJ2-2	TRBV10-3	few	TGTGCCATCAGTGAGTCCAGCGGTTACGGGGAGCTGTTTTTT	CAISESSGYGELFF
TRBD2	TRBJ2-2	TRBV7-9	-	TGTGCCAGCAGCTTACGGCGGGAGGACACCGGGGAGCTGTTTTTT	CASSLRREDTGELFF
-	TRBJ1-1	TRBV5-1	-	TGCGCCAGCAGCTTGGTCTGGGGGCAGGACACTGAAGCTTTCTTT	CASSLVWGQDTEAFF
-	TRBJ2-4	TRBV5-1	many	TGCGCCAGCAGCTTAGGTTGGACGGAAAACATTCAGTACTTC	CASSLGWTENIQYF
-	TRBJ2-4	TRBV12-3/TRBV12-4	-	TGTGCCAGCAGTTTGTTAGGCCTAGACATTCAGTACTTC	CASSLLGLDIQYF
-	TRBJ2-3	TRBV27	many	TGTGCCAGCAGTCCCCCCGGGCGGCCCACAGATACGCAGTATTTT	CASSPPGRPTDTQYF
-	TRBJ2-7	TRBV20-1	few	TGCAGTGCTAGAGATGTGGGTTTCAACTACGAGCAGTACTTC	CSARDVGFNYEQYF
-	TRBJ1-1	TRBV5-1	-	TGCGCCAGCAGCTTGGTTGAGTTGAACACTGAAGCTTTCTTT	CASSLVELNTEAFF
-	TRBJ1-1	TRBV5-6	many	TGTGCCAGCAGCTTACACAGTCCTGAAGCTTTCTTT	CASSLHSPEAFF
-	TRBJ1-4	TRBV7-8	few	TGTGCCAGCAGCTTATTTGGGAAGGGGAATGAAAAACTGTTTTTT	CASSLFGKGNEKLFF